The 3 T cell receptor beta chains listed next were all sequenced from one sample in a study of CD8+ T cells in alopecia areata. As for treatment: oral pan-JAK inhibitor, 5-10 mg twice daily. Isolated RNA was reverse transcribed into cDNA used as the sequencing template. Sequenced by immunoSEQ multiplex PCR; TCRdb stores in-frame clones only, minus some. The table has about 190,000 clones, more than 55% seen once. The sequencing used CD4+ T cells sorted from blood, collected around week 50, from a patient treated with tofacitinib. The receptors derive from a human donor with alopecia areata.

CDR3 amino acids: CASSLAPASTGNEQFF. CDR3 bases: TGTGCCAGCAGCTTAGCACCGGCTAGTACCGGCAATGAGCAGTTCTTC. This chain joins TRBV7-8 and TRBJ2-1; D gene ambiguous. The CDR3 runs 16 residues. Trimming removed 0 bases at V and 6 bases at J, with 15 bases between. Germline CDR1 reads SGHVS; CDR2 reads FQNEAQ.

The chain combines TRBV29-1 with TRBJ2-2; TRBD1 or TRBD2 may be the D gene (5 bases each). Between the trimmed V and J ends, which lost 5 bases and 1 base, there was a span of 11 bases. This CDR3 region has 14 residues. Germline V gene data show CDR1 as SQVTM and CDR2 as ANQGSEA. In nucleotides, the CDR3 is TGCAGCGTTCGGGACGGAAAGAACACCGGGGAGCTGTTTTTT. Translated, it gives CSVRDGKNTGELFF.

The J gene is TRBJ1-2, the V gene TRBV5-1, with 8 nucleotides matching TRBD1. Germline lookup yields CDR1 SGHRS and CDR2 YFSETQ. There are 15 residues in the CDR3. With V trimmed by 4 bases and J by 2 bases, 7 bases remained unmatched. The CDR3 loop is CASSRGQGGNYGYTF. The CDR3 DNA is TGCGCCAGCAGCCGCGGACAGGGAGGGAACTATGGCTACACCTTC.